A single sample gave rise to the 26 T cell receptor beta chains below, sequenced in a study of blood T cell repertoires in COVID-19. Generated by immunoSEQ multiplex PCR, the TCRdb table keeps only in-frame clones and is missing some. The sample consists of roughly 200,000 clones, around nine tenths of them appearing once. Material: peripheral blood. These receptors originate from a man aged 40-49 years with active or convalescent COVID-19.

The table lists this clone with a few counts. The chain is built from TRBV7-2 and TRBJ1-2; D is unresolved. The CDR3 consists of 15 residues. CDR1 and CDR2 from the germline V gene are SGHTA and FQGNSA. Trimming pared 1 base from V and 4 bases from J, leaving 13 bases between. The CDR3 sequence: CASSLGSSGIYGYTF. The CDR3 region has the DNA TGTGCCAGCAGCTTAGGTTCGTCGGGGATCTATGGCTACACCTTC.

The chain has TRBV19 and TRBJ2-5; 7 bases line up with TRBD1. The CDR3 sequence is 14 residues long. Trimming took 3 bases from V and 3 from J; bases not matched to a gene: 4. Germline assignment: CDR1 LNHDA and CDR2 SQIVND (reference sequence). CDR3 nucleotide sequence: TGTGCCAGTAGTATCGGGACAGCTAAAGAGACCCAGTACTTC. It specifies CASSIGTAKETQYF.

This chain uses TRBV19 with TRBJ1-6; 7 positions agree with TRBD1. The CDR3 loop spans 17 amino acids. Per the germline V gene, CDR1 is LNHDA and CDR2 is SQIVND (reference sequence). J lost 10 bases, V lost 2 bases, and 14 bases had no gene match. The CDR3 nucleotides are TGTGCCAGTAGTATAAATCCCGGGACAGCGGTTCGGTCACCCCTCCACTTT. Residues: CASSINPGTAVRSPLHF.

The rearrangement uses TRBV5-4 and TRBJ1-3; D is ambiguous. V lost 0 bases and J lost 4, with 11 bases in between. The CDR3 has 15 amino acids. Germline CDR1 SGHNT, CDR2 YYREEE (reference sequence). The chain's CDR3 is CASSLAPGSGNTIYF. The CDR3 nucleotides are TGTGCCAGCAGCTTGGCGCCGGGGTCAGGAAACACCATATATTTT.

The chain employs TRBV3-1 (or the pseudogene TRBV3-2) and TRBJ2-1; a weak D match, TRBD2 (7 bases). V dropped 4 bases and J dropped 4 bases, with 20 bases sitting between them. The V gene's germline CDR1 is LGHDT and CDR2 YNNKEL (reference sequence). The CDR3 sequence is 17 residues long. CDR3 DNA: TGTGCCAGCAGCCCTTCCCGGGGGGACACCCATTACAATGAGCAGTTCTTC. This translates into CASSPSRGDTHYNEQFF.

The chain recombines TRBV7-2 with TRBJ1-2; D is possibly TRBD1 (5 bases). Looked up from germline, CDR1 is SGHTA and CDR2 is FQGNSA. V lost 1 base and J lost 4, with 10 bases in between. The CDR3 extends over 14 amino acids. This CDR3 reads CASSLDSGGYGYTF. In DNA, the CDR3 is TGTGCCAGCAGCTTAGATAGCGGGGGCTATGGCTACACCTTC.

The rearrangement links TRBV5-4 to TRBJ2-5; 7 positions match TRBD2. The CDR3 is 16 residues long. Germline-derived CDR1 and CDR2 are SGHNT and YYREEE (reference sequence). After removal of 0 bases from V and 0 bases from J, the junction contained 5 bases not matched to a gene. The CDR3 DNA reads TGTGCCAGCAGCTTGGGCGGGGGTGGTTACCAAGAGACCCAGTACTTC. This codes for CASSLGGGGYQETQYF.

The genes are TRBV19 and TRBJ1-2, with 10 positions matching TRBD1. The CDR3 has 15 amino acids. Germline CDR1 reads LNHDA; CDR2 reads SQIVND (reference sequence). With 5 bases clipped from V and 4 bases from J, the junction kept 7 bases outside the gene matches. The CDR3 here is CASSPGQGGRYGYTF. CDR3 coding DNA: TGTGCCAGTAGTCCTGGACAGGGGGGCCGCTATGGCTACACCTTC.

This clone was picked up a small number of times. CDR3 sequence (DNA): TGCAGTGCTAGTACAGGGGGCGCGAACTCGGGCTACACCTTC. Amino acids: CSASTGGANSGYTF. V usage is TRBV20-1 and J usage is TRBJ1-2, with 9 positions matching TRBD1. Trimming removed 3 bases from V and 8 bases from J; junction bases left unmatched: 10. This CDR3 spans 14 amino acids. The germline V gene has CDR1 DFQATT and CDR2 SNEGSKA (reference sequence).

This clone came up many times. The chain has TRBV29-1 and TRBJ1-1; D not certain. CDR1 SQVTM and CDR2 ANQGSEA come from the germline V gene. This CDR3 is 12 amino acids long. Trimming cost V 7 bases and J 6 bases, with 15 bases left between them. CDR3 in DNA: TGCAGCGCCGTACCCCCTGGGCCTGAAGCTTTCTTT. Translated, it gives CSAVPPGPEAFF.

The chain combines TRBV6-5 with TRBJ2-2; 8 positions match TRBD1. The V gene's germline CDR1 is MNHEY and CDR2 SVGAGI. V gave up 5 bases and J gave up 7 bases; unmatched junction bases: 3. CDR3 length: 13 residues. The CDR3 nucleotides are TGTGCCAGCAGTCGACAGGGGATCGGGGAGCTGTTTTTT. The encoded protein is CASSRQGIGELFF.

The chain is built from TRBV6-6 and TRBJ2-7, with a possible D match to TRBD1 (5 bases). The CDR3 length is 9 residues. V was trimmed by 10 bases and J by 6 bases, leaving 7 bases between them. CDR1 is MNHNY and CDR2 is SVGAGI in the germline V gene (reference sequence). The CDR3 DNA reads TGTGCCACCCAGGGCGAGCAGTACTTC. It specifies CATQGEQYF.

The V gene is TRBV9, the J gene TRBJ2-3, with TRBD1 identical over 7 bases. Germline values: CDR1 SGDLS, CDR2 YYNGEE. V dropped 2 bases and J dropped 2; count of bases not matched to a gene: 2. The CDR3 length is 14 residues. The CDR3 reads CASSVGTATDTQYF. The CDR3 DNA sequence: TGTGCCAGCAGCGTCGGGACAGCCACAGATACGCAGTATTTT.

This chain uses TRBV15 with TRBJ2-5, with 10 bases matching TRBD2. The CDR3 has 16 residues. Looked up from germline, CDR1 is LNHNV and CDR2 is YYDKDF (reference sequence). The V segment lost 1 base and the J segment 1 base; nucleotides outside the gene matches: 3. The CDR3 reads CATSRALAGAQETQYF. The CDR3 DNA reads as TGTGCCACCAGCAGAGCTCTAGCGGGGGCCCAAGAGACCCAGTACTTC.

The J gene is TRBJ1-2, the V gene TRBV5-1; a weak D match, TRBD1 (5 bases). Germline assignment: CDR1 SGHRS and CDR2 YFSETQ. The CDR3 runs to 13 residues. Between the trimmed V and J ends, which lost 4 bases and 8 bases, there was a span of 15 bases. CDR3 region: CASSLEQAPGYTF. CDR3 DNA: TGCGCCAGCAGCCTAGAACAGGCCCCGGGCTACACCTTC.

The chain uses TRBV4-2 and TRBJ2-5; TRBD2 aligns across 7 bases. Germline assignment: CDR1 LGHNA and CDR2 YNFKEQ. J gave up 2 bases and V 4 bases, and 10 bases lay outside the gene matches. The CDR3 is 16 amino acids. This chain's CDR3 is CASSLSGLAEQETQYF. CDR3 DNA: TGTGCCAGCAGCCTAAGTGGGCTAGCGGAACAAGAGACCCAGTACTTC.

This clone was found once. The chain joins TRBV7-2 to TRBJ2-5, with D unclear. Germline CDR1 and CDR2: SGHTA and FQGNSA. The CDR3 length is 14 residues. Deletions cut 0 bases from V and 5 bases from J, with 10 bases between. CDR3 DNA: TGTGCCAGCAGCTTAGCGAATCCCAGGGAGACCCAGTACTTC. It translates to CASSLANPRETQYF.

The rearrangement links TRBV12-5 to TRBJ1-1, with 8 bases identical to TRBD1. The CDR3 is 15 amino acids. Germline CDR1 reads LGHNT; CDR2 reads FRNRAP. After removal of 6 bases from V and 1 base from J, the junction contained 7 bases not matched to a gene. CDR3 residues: CASGETGTGNTEAFF. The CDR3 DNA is TGTGCTAGTGGCGAAACCGGGACAGGGAACACTGAAGCTTTCTTT.

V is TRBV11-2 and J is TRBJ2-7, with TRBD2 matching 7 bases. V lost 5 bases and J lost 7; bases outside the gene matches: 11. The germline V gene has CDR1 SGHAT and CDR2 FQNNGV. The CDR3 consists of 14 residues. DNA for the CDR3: TGTGCCAGCAGCGGGGGGGTAGCGGAATGGGAGCAGTACTTC. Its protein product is CASSGGVAEWEQYF.

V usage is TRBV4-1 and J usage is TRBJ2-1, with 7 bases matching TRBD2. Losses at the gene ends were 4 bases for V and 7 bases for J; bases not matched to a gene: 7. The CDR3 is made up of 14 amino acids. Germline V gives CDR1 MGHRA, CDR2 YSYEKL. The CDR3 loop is CASSRAGGKNEQFF. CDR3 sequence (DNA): TGCGCCAGCAGCCGCGCCGGGGGGAAGAATGAGCAGTTCTTC.

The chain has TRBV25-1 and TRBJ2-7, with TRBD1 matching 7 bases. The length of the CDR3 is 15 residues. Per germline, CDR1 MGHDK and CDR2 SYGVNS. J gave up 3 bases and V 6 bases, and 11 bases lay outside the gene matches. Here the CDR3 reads CASRGNRGHNYEQYF. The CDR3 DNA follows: TGTGCCAGCAGGGGCAACAGGGGACATAACTACGAGCAGTACTTC.

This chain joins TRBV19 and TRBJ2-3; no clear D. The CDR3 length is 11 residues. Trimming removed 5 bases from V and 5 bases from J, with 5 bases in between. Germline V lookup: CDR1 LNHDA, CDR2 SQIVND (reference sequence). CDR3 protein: CASSLGDTQYF. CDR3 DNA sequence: TGTGCCAGTAGTCTCGGAGATACGCAGTATTTT.

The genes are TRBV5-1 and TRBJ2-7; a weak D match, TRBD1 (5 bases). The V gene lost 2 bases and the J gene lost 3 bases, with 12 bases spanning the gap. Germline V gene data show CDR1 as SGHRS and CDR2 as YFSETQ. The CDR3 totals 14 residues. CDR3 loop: CASSFDIGVYEQYF. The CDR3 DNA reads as TGCGCCAGCAGCTTCGACATAGGGGTCTACGAGCAGTACTTC.

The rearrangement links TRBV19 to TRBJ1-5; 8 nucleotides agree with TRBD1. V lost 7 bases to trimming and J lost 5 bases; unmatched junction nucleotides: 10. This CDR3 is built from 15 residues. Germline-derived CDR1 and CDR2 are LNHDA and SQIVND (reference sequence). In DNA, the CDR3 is TGTGCCAGTATCGGAAACACAGGGGGTGATCAGCCCCAGCATTTT. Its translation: CASIGNTGGDQPQHF.

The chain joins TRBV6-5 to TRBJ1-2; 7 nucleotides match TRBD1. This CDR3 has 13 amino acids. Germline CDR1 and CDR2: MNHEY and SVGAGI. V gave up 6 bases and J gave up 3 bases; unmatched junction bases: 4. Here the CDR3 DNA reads TGTGCCAGCAGCACCGGACAGGACTATGGCTACACCTTC. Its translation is CASSTGQDYGYTF.

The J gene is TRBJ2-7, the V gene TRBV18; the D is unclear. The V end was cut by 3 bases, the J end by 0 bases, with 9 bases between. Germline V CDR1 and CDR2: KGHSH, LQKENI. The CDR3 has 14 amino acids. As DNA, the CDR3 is TGTGCCAGCTCACCGGTCCACAGCTCCTACGAGCAGTACTTC. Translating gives CASSPVHSSYEQYF.